The 32 T cell receptor beta chains below come from one sample, sequenced in a study of blood T cell repertoires in COVID-19. Measured with immunoSEQ multiplex PCR; TCRdb has only the in-frame clones, and not every one. The sample lists around 100,000 clones; over 70% were seen once. Sequencing was carried out using peripheral blood. Every receptor here comes from a woman aged 70 to 79 with acute or convalescent COVID-19.

The V gene is TRBV5-1, the J gene TRBJ2-2; 8 nucleotides match TRBD2. CDR3 size: 16 residues. Losses at the gene ends were 4 bases for V and 1 base for J; bases not matched to a gene: 6. Germline values: CDR1 SGHRS, CDR2 YFSETQ. This CDR3 is CASSLLTSGNTGELFF. CDR3 DNA sequence: TGCGCCAGCAGCCTCCTAACTAGCGGGAACACCGGGGAGCTGTTTTTT.

The chain couples TRBV3-1 (or the pseudogene TRBV3-2) to TRBJ2-5, with 7 positions matching TRBD1. The germline V gene has CDR1 LGHDT and CDR2 YNNKEL (reference sequence). CDR3 size: 16 residues. V shed 3 bases, J shed 1 base, and the junction held 8 bases outside the gene matches. The CDR3 is CASSHAPGQRQETQYF. The CDR3 bases are TGTGCCAGCAGCCATGCACCGGGACAGCGCCAAGAGACCCAGTACTTC.

Of note for this clone: No DNA is shown, since the ends of the CDR3 on it are uncertain; the CDR3 is the one TCRdb lists. The V gene is TRBV21-1, the J gene TRBJ1-5. TRBV21-1 represents a pseudogene. The CDR3 is 17 residues long, counting both termini. Here the CDR3 reads CASSPRLWAEGAQPQHF.

This chain joins TRBV10-2 and TRBJ2-7, with TRBD1 identical over 10 bases. The CDR3 covers 14 residues. The V gene's germline CDR1 is WSHSY and CDR2 SAAADI. V was clipped by 3 bases and J by 4 bases; unmatched bases: 3. The CDR3 is CASSEGDRGYEQYF. Here the CDR3 DNA reads TGCGCCAGCAGTGAAGGGGACAGGGGTTACGAGCAGTACTTC.

In nucleotides, the CDR3 is TGTGCCAGTAGTAACTTGGGCAACACCGGGGAGCTGTTTTTT. Translating gives CASSNLGNTGELFF. The chain has TRBV19 and TRBJ2-2, with no clear D. The CDR3 is 14 residues long. The V end was cut by 4 bases, the J end by 2 bases, with 8 bases between. Germline CDR1 and CDR2: LNHDA and SQIVND (reference sequence). Based on the CDR3 plus reference TRBV19 and TRBJ2-2, the full variable domain is DGGITQSPKYLFRKEGQNVTLSCEQNLNHDAMYWYRQDPGQGLRLIYYSQIVNDFQKGDIAEGYSVSREKKESFPLTVTSAQKNPTAFYLCASSNLGNTGELFFGEGSRLTVL.

The rearrangement uses TRBV21-1 and TRBJ1-3; the D call TRBD1 from the table was never checked on the DNA. TRBV21-1 is described as a pseudogene. The CDR3 contains 15 residues. CDR3 amino acids: CASSLMGQGRNTIYF. The CDR3 region has the DNA TGTGCCAGCAGCCTTATGGGACAGGGGCGAAACACCATATATTTT.

A single count supports this clone. The chain links TRBV5-1 to TRBJ1-1; 9 bases map to TRBD1. Germline assignment: CDR1 SGHRS and CDR2 YFSETQ. This CDR3 contains 15 residues. V was clipped by 0 bases and J by 3 bases; unmatched bases: 3. The CDR3 bases are TGCGCCAGCAGCTTGGGACAGGGGGTTTACACTGAAGCTTTCTTT. Residues: CASSLGQGVYTEAFF.

The CDR3 loop reads CASTERLAGVGSYNEQFF. As DNA, the CDR3 is TGCGCCAGCACCGAACGACTAGCGGGAGTGGGGTCCTACAATGAGCAGTTCTTC. The rearrangement links TRBV10-1 to TRBJ2-1; 12 bases match TRBD2. The junction had 11 bases not matched to a gene; V was cut back by 7 bases and J by 1 base. This CDR3 is 18 amino acids long. Germline lookup yields CDR1 WNHNN and CDR2 SYGVQD (reference sequence).

The V gene is TRBV7-9, the J gene TRBJ2-2; 7 bases are a match to TRBD1. V was clipped by 2 bases and J by 4 bases; unmatched bases: 4. CDR3 length: 15 amino acids. In germline, CDR1 is SEHNR, CDR2 FQNEAQ (reference sequence). The DNA for the CDR3 is TGTGCCAGCAGCTTAAGGACAGGAGCCACCGGGGAGCTGTTTTTT. Its translation: CASSLRTGATGELFF.

The CDR3 DNA sequence: TGTGCCAGCACCCCCTATCCGGGGGGGGGCAATGAGCAGTTCTTC. It codes for CASTPYPGGGNEQFF. The chain links TRBV28 to TRBJ2-1, with 8 bases identical to TRBD2. The V gene end was trimmed by 7 bases and the J gene end by 6 bases; junction bases not matched to a gene: 11. This CDR3 has 15 residues. The V gene's germline CDR1 is MDHEN and CDR2 SYDVKM. The complete variable domain, with remaining parts taken from reference TRBV28 and TRBJ2-1, reads DVKVTQSSRYLVKRTGEKVFLECVQDMDHENMFWYRQDPGLGLRLIYFSYDVKMKEKGDIPEGYSVSREKKERFSLILESASTNQTSMYLCASTPYPGGGNEQFFGPGTRLTVL.

The gene calls are TRBV6-6 and TRBJ1-2; the D gene is possibly TRBD1 (6 bases). Germline assignment: CDR1 MNHNY and CDR2 SVGAGI (reference sequence). The CDR3 is made up of 14 amino acids. Trimming left V 4 bases short and J 6 bases short, with 15 bases between. The CDR3 nucleotides are TGTGCCAGCAGTTCGTTAGGGGGTGAAAATGGCTACACCTTC. It specifies CASSSLGGENGYTF.

The CDR3 reads CASSFRLAGDEQYF. In DNA, the CDR3 is TGTGCCAGCAGCTTCCGACTAGCGGGAGACGAGCAGTACTTC. The chain employs TRBV5-4 and TRBJ2-7; 12 bases map to TRBD2. Germline trimming cut 2 bases from V and 5 bases from J; bases unmatched to any gene: 2. Germline lookup yields CDR1 SGHNT and CDR2 YYREEE (reference sequence). The length of the CDR3 is 14 residues.

The V call is TRBV19, the J call TRBJ2-2, with TRBD1 identical over 8 bases. The CDR3 sequence is 15 residues long. Germline CDR1 and CDR2: LNHDA and SQIVND (reference sequence). Trimming at V came to 4 bases and at J to 2 bases, leaving 3 bases not matched to a gene. The CDR3 DNA reads TGTGCCAGTAGTACGGGGACAGGTAACACCGGGGAGCTGTTTTTT. Amino acid sequence: CASSTGTGNTGELFF. Variable domain in full (rest from reference TRBV19 and TRBJ2-2): DGGITQSPKYLFRKEGQNVTLSCEQNLNHDAMYWYRQDPGQGLRLIYYSQIVNDFQKGDIAEGYSVSREKKESFPLTVTSAQKNPTAFYLCASSTGTGNTGELFFGEGSRLTVL.

On this clone itself: Other DNA sequences within the sample encode an identical CDR3. This chain uses TRBV7-9 with TRBJ1-2; D is perhaps TRBD1 (5 bases). The CDR3 is 13 amino acids. Germline V gene data show CDR1 as SEHNR and CDR2 as FQNEAQ (reference sequence). Trimming left V 1 base short and J 4 bases short, with 7 bases between. The CDR3 DNA reads TGTGCCAGCAGCTTAGGGGGCGGCTATGGCTACACCTTC. Protein sequence: CASSLGGGYGYTF.

This clone was recorded a few times. The CDR3 reads CATSDRRGAPYNEQFF. In DNA form, the CDR3 reads TGTGCCACCAGTGATCGGCGGGGGGCCCCCTACAATGAGCAGTTCTTC. The chain uses TRBV24-1 and TRBJ2-1; 8 bases fit TRBD2. The CDR3 length is 16 residues. Germline trimming cut 3 bases from V and 2 bases from J; bases unmatched to any gene: 5. Germline assignment: CDR1 KGHDR and CDR2 SFDVKD.

The chain employs TRBV5-4 and TRBJ2-3; 9 positions agree with TRBD2. The ends lost 2 bases at V and 6 bases at J; junction bases unmatched: 7. The germline V gene encodes CDR1 SGHNT and CDR2 YYREEE (reference sequence). This CDR3 has 15 residues. CDR3 residues: CASSFGGGALDTQYF. CDR3 in DNA: TGTGCCAGCAGCTTCGGCGGGGGGGCCCTGGATACGCAGTATTTT.

The rearrangement uses TRBV24-1 and TRBJ2-3; 7 bases match TRBD2. The CDR3 totals 14 residues. After removal of 9 bases from V and 5 bases from J, the junction contained 10 bases not matched to a gene. From germline, CDR1 is KGHDR and CDR2 SFDVKD. The CDR3 coding sequence is TGTGCCACCCCTCGTGGGAGGGCCCAAGATACGCAGTATTTT. This translates into CATPRGRAQDTQYF.

V and J are TRBV14 and TRBJ2-3, with a weak D call TRBD2 (5 bases). This CDR3 contains 17 residues. Trimming removed 4 bases from V and 6 bases from J, with 23 bases in between. The germline V gene encodes CDR1 SGHDN and CDR2 FVKESK. The CDR3 loop is CASSPRVRLADEDTQYF. The DNA of the CDR3 is TGTGCCAGCAGCCCCCGGGTCCGGCTAGCTGACGAGGATACGCAGTATTTT.

This clone occurred once. V and J are TRBV14 and TRBJ1-1; TRBD1 might be the D (5 bases). The CDR3 loop spans 17 amino acids. The ends were cut back, 2 bases at V and 5 bases at J, with 21 bases in the middle. CDR1 is SGHDN, CDR2 FVKESK, per germline. The chain's CDR3 is CASSQSGLVGRTTEAFF. The CDR3 nucleotides are TGTGCCAGCAGCCAAAGTGGCTTGGTGGGGCGCACGACTGAAGCTTTCTTT.

The chain joins TRBV9 to TRBJ2-3; 8 nucleotides agree with TRBD2. Germline loops: CDR1 SGDLS, CDR2 YYNGEE. CDR3 length equals 17 residues. V lost 0 bases to trimming and J lost 5 bases; unmatched junction nucleotides: 11. The CDR3 region has the DNA TGTGCCAGCAGCGTAGCCCAATGGGCGGGAGGTGGAGATACGCAGTATTTT. Translated: CASSVAQWAGGGDTQYF.

The chain combines TRBV19 with TRBJ1-1; TRBD1 agrees at 10 bases. Germline V gene sequence: CDR1 LNHDA, CDR2 SQIVND (reference sequence). The CDR3 is 14 residues long. V lost 9 bases to trimming and J lost 5 bases; unmatched junction nucleotides: 9. The CDR3 sequence is CASRDRGQLTEAFF. In DNA, the CDR3 is TGTGCCAGCCGGGACAGGGGTCAACTTACTGAAGCTTTCTTT.

This chain links TRBV4-2 with TRBJ2-7, with 10 positions matching TRBD2. The CDR3 consists of 16 residues. J lost 3 bases, V lost 1 base, and 6 bases had no gene match. Germline CDR1 reads LGHNA; CDR2 reads YNFKEQ. CDR3 DNA: TGTGCCAGCAGCCAAGCCGGGACTAGCGAGATCTACGAGCAGTACTTC. Protein sequence: CASSQAGTSEIYEQYF.

This sequence joins TRBV6-6 and TRBJ1-5, with TRBD1 matching 8 bases. Trimming at V came to 7 bases and at J to 3 bases, leaving 8 bases not matched to a gene. Germline-derived CDR1 and CDR2 are MNHNY and SVGAGI (reference sequence). This CDR3 spans 15 amino acids. CDR3 nucleotides: TGTGCCAGCAACCAGGGGGCTCCGATCAATCAGCCCCAGCATTTT. Translating gives CASNQGAPINQPQHF.

V and J are TRBV7-2 and TRBJ2-1; a possible D gene is TRBD1 (5 bases). The germline CDR1 and CDR2 sequences are SGHTA and FQGNSA. Trimming shortened V by 3 bases and J by 11 bases, and 11 bases separated the two germline ends. The CDR3 loop spans 12 amino acids. Written as DNA, the CDR3 is TGTGCCAGCAGCTTTGACAGTATTAAGCAGTTCTTC. It specifies CASSFDSIKQFF.

V and J are TRBV4-2 and TRBJ2-2; D not resolved. The CDR3 has 16 amino acids. The V gene lost 0 bases and the J gene lost 0 bases, with 8 bases spanning the gap. Germline V gene data show CDR1 as LGHNA and CDR2 as YNFKEQ. The CDR3 DNA follows: TGTGCCAGCAGCCAAGATTCAGGAACGAACACCGGGGAGCTGTTTTTT. Residues: CASSQDSGTNTGELFF.

This clone was seen a handful of times. CDR3 residues: CASTPPGGPGDADTQYF. CDR3 DNA sequence: TGTGCCAGCACCCCTCCGGGAGGGCCGGGAGACGCAGATACGCAGTATTTT. The chain has TRBV27 and TRBJ2-3; 8 nucleotides match TRBD2. Trimming took 7 bases from V and 4 from J; bases not matched to a gene: 16. This CDR3 is built from 17 residues. CDR1 is MNHEY, CDR2 SMNVEV, per germline (reference sequence).

This chain links TRBV18 with TRBJ2-4; 10 bases map to TRBD2. CDR1 is KGHSH, CDR2 LQKENI, per germline. The CDR3 contains 18 residues. The ends lost 0 bases at V and 1 base at J; junction bases unmatched: 6. The CDR3 is CASSPPPSGSRAKNIQYF. The CDR3 DNA follows: TGTGCCAGCTCACCACCACCTAGCGGGAGTCGGGCCAAAAACATTCAGTACTTC.

V usage is TRBV5-1 and J usage is TRBJ2-1; 7 nucleotides match TRBD1. V lost 4 bases, J lost 4 bases, and 11 bases stayed unmatched. The CDR3 is made up of 16 amino acids. CDR1 is SGHRS, CDR2 YFSETQ, per germline. CDR3 residues: CASSPSQGFPYNEQFF. In DNA, the CDR3 is TGCGCCAGCAGCCCTTCACAGGGGTTCCCATACAATGAGCAGTTCTTC.

V is TRBV7-2 and J is TRBJ2-3, with 8 nucleotides matching TRBD2. There are 15 residues in the CDR3. V shed 4 bases, J shed 1 base, and the junction held 4 bases outside the gene matches. Germline CDR1 SGHTA, CDR2 FQGNSA. The CDR3 is CASSWSGSRTDTQYF. Written as DNA, the CDR3 is TGTGCCAGCAGCTGGAGCGGGAGCCGCACAGATACGCAGTATTTT.

The chain carries TRBV7-9 and TRBJ1-1; weak D call: TRBD1 (5 bases). The germline V gene has CDR1 SEHNR and CDR2 FQNEAQ (reference sequence). The CDR3 extends over 13 amino acids. The V and J ends lost 8 bases and 1 base respectively, with 11 bases between them. CDR3: CASENRGNTEAFF. In DNA, the CDR3 is TGTGCCAGCGAAAATAGGGGGAACACTGAAGCTTTCTTT.

There are a few counts of this clone. The J gene is TRBJ1-2, the V gene TRBV5-4; 9 nucleotides agree with TRBD1. The V gene end was trimmed by 6 bases and the J gene end by 2 bases; junction bases not matched to a gene: 8. Germline V gene sequence: CDR1 SGHNT, CDR2 YYREEE (reference sequence). The CDR3 loop spans 15 amino acids. The CDR3, as DNA: TGTGCCAGCACCCTTGGGGGGACAGGGAACTATGGCTACACCTTC. Residues: CASTLGGTGNYGYTF.

The V and J genes are TRBV3-1 (or the pseudogene TRBV3-2) and TRBJ2-4; weak D call: TRBD1 (5 bases). Trimming removed 1 base from V and 9 bases from J, with 13 bases in between. There are 14 residues in the CDR3. CDR1 is LGHDT and CDR2 is YNNKEL in the germline V gene (reference sequence). The CDR3 coding sequence is TGTGCCAGCAGCCAAGTCAAGGGGTCGGGCATTCAGTACTTC. This sequence encodes CASSQVKGSGIQYF.